Each of the 26 T cell receptor beta chains below was sequenced from the same sample in a study of T-cell memory formation after mild COVID-19. TCRdb redid the calling of the 5' RACE reads with MiXCR, one entry per CDR3 protein. Altogether around 82,000 distinct CDR3 sequences are present, over 10% being singletons, with the ten largest covering 35% to 50%. The source material was PBMCs or a T cell subset sorted from them (not recorded which). Every receptor here comes from a man aged 18 to 30 who had mild COVID-19 (a few samples of this study predate the infection). Cell type and time point are not known.

The V gene is TRBV7-9, the J gene TRBJ2-3; 7 nucleotides line up with TRBD2. Trimming removed 4 bases from V and 11 bases from J; junction bases left unmatched: 6. The V gene's germline CDR1 is SEHNR and CDR2 FQNEAQ (reference sequence). The CDR3 extends over 12 amino acids. The DNA for the CDR3 is TGTGCCAGCAGCTCAGGGCTAGCGGAGCAGTATTTT. Amino acid sequence: CASSSGLAEQYF.

V gene TRBV7-2 combines with J gene TRBJ2-7; the D gene is possibly TRBD1 (6 bases). V dropped 5 bases and J dropped 5 bases, with 22 bases sitting between them. Germline CDR1 SGHTA, CDR2 FQGNSA. The CDR3 sequence is 16 residues long. The CDR3 DNA reads TGTGCCAGCAGCCCGACCCGAGGACAGCCGTCCGACGAGCAGTACTTC. It specifies CASSPTRGQPSDEQYF. Using reference TRBV7-2 and TRBJ2-7 for the parts outside the CDR3, the full variable domain is GAGVSQSPSNKVTEKGKDVELRCDPISGHTALYWYRQSLGQGLEFLIYFQGNSAPDKSGLPSDRFSAERTGGSVSTLTIQRTQQEDSAVYLCASSPTRGQPSDEQYFGPGTRLTVT.

This clonotype was found once. The chain employs TRBV21-1 and TRBJ2-1; the table names TRBD1, a call not compared with the DNA. TRBV21-1 is annotated as a pseudogene. This CDR3 has 17 residues. For the CDR3, the DNA is TGTGCCAGCAGCAACCTAGGACAGGGGGGTTCCTACAATGAGCAGTTCTTC. Its translation: CASSNLGQGGSYNEQFF.

This clonotype was picked up a small number of times. The chain links TRBV7-9 to TRBJ1-4; D gene ambiguous. This CDR3 has 12 amino acids. The V end lost 1 base, the J end lost 7 bases, and 4 bases lay between the germline ends. CDR1 SEHNR and CDR2 FQNEAQ come from the germline V gene (reference sequence). CDR3 in amino acids: CASSLDLEKLFF. CDR3 nucleotide sequence: TGTGCCAGCAGCTTAGACCTTGAAAAACTGTTTTTT.

A word on this clonotype: One junction end disagrees with the germline gene, perhaps due to a read error. V is TRBV14 and J is TRBJ2-1; TRBD2 might be the D (7 bases). The CDR3 extends over 14 amino acids. The germline CDR1 and CDR2 sequences are SGHDN and FVKESK. CDR3 sequence: CASSPHWGGDEQFF. CDR3 DNA: TGTGCAAGCAGCCCCCATTGGGGGGGCGATGAGCAGTTCTTC.

J is TRBJ2-5 and V is TRBV3-1; D might be TRBD2 (5 bases). V shed 0 bases and J shed 10 bases, with 21 bases lying between them. Germline V gene lookup returns CDR1 LGHDT and CDR2 YNNKEL (reference sequence). The length of the CDR3 is 16 residues. CDR3 nucleotide sequence: TGTGCCAGCAGCCAAGACGAGAAGCTAGCCGCAGGAGACCAGTACTTC. As protein: CASSQDEKLAAGDQYF.

The table lists this clonotype with a few counts. The CDR3 region is CASSARGTKGEQFF. The CDR3 nucleotides read TGTGCCAGCAGCGCCCGCGGGACTAAGGGTGAGCAGTTCTTC. This chain uses TRBV14 with TRBJ2-1, with 7 positions matching TRBD2. V dropped 5 bases and J dropped 9; count of bases not matched to a gene: 10. The length of the CDR3 is 14 residues. CDR1 is SGHDN and CDR2 is FVKESK in the germline V gene. Supplemented by reference TRBV14 and TRBJ2-1, the full variable domain reads EAGVTQFPSHSVIEKGQTVTLRCDPISGHDNLYWYRRVMGKEIKFLLHFVKESKQDESGMPNNRFLAERTGGTYSTLKVQPAELEDSGVYFCASSARGTKGEQFFGPGTRLTVL.

This clonotype was detected many times. The V and J genes are TRBV6-2 or TRBV6-3 and TRBJ2-1, with D perhaps matching TRBD2 (5 bases). CDR3 length equals 14 residues. Germline assignment: CDR1 MNHEY and CDR2 SVGEGT. The V and J ends lost 7 bases and 7 bases respectively, with 17 bases between them. The CDR3 nucleotides read TGTGCCAGCACCCCGACGAGGGCGTTAAATGAGCAGTTCTTC. Its translation: CASTPTRALNEQFF.

This clonotype was recorded a few times. V usage is TRBV20-1 and J usage is TRBJ2-3, with D maybe TRBD1 (6 bases). The CDR3 has 16 residues. V dropped 6 bases and J dropped 10 bases, with 29 bases sitting between them. The germline gives CDR1 DFQATT, CDR2 SNEGSKA (reference sequence). The chain's CDR3 is CSAKLNREWTRGPQYF. Here the CDR3 DNA reads TGCAGTGCAAAGCTTAACAGGGAATGGACTCGGGGTCCGCAGTATTTT.

V and J are TRBV7-6 and TRBJ2-3, with a possible D match to TRBD2 (5 bases). The CDR3 runs to 16 residues. Germline CDR1 SGHVS, CDR2 FNYEAQ. Deletions cut 4 bases from V and 3 bases from J, with 17 bases between. The CDR3 protein is CASSSRGVGDTDTQYF. The CDR3 DNA follows: TGTGCCAGCAGCTCACGGGGTGTGGGAGATACAGATACGCAGTATTTT.

The chain links TRBV7-2 to TRBJ2-3, with 10 bases fitting TRBD2. V trimming: 4 bases; J trimming: 2 bases; junction bases outside the gene matches: 9. Per germline, CDR1 SGHTA and CDR2 FQGNSA. The CDR3 length is 17 residues. The DNA for the CDR3 is TGTGCCAGCAGCTCATTTAGCGGGGGGCTGTACACAGATACGCAGTATTTT. It codes for CASSSFSGGLYTDTQYF.

This clonotype was seen at least ten times. The chain combines TRBV7-8 with TRBJ2-3; D might be TRBD1 (5 bases). The CDR3 spans 15 residues. V lost 1 base and J lost 5, with 13 bases in between. CDR1 is SGHVS and CDR2 is FQNEAQ in the germline V gene. CDR3 in amino acids: CASSLVPDREDTQYF. The CDR3 bases are TGTGCCAGCAGCTTAGTCCCAGACAGAGAAGATACGCAGTATTTT.

This clonotype occurred a few times. The chain uses TRBV14 and TRBJ2-5, with 8 positions matching TRBD2. Germline V gene data show CDR1 as SGHDN and CDR2 as FVKESK. CDR3 length: 17 amino acids. J was trimmed by 5 bases and V by 0 bases; bases with no gene match: 11. The CDR3 bases are TGTGCCAGCAGCCAAGATCGAGGACGGGGGGGCTTTGAGACCCAGTACTTC. The encoded protein is CASSQDRGRGGFETQYF. Complete variable domain (other parts from reference TRBV14 and TRBJ2-5): EAGVTQFPSHSVIEKGQTVTLRCDPISGHDNLYWYRRVMGKEIKFLLHFVKESKQDESGMPNNRFLAERTGGTYSTLKVQPAELEDSGVYFCASSQDRGRGGFETQYFGPGTRLLVL.

There are a few counts of this clonotype. The rearrangement uses TRBV27 and TRBJ2-1; TRBD2 matches 10 bases. Germline assignment: CDR1 MNHEY and CDR2 SMNVEV (reference sequence). Trimming cost V 5 bases and J 8 bases; bases outside gene matches: 12. The CDR3 has 16 amino acids. CDR3: CASSVNSGGPPYEQFF. In DNA form, the CDR3 reads TGTGCCAGCAGTGTAAATAGCGGGGGGCCTCCTTATGAGCAGTTCTTC.

This clonotype was observed a handful of times. The CDR3 DNA reads as TGTGCCAGCAGCCCTCAGGATCAGCCCCAGCATTTT. It translates to CASSPQDQPQHF. J is TRBJ1-5 and V is TRBV7-9, with D unresolved. The V end was cut by 5 bases, the J end by 5 bases, with 7 bases between. The CDR3 is 12 amino acids. Germline assignment: CDR1 SEHNR and CDR2 FQNEAQ (reference sequence).

The table lists this clonotype with many counts. This sequence joins TRBV4-2 and TRBJ2-4; perhaps TRBD2 as D (5 bases). Germline V gene sequence: CDR1 LGHNA, CDR2 YNFKEQ. V lost 0 bases, J lost 8 bases, and 23 bases lay in between. The CDR3 has 18 amino acids. The CDR3 spells CASSQDEGQPLSWDIQYF. The DNA of the CDR3 is TGTGCCAGCAGCCAAGATGAGGGTCAGCCCCTCAGTTGGGACATTCAGTACTTC.

The chain carries TRBV9 and TRBJ2-3; tentatively, D is TRBD2 (6 bases). Germline CDR1 SGDLS, CDR2 YYNGEE. V gave up 4 bases and J gave up 4 bases, with 16 bases separating them. This CDR3 has 15 residues. In DNA, the CDR3 is TGTGCCAGCAGCCCCGCGGAGGGGACGCCAGATACGCAGTATTTT. It yields the protein CASSPAEGTPDTQYF. The complete variable domain, with remaining parts taken from reference TRBV9 and TRBJ2-3, reads DSGVTQTPKHLITATGQRVTLRCSPRSGDLSVYWYQQSLDQGLQFLIQYYNGEERAKGNILERFSAQQFPDLHSELNLSSLELGDSALYFCASSPAEGTPDTQYFGPGTRLTVL.

This clonotype was seen only a few times. This chain uses TRBV4-3 with TRBJ2-1; D uncertain. Trimming removed 1 base at V and 4 bases at J, with 11 bases between. The germline CDR1 and CDR2 sequences are LGHNA and YSLEER. The CDR3 loop spans 15 amino acids. This CDR3 is CASSQGRNAYNEQFF. The CDR3 nucleotides are TGCGCCAGCAGCCAAGGCAGAAACGCATACAATGAGCAGTTCTTC.

The genes are TRBV5-5 and TRBJ1-1, with D uncertain. The V and J ends lost 4 bases and 10 bases respectively, with 14 bases between them. CDR3 length: 12 residues. Germline values: CDR1 SGHKS, CDR2 YYEKEE (reference sequence). The CDR3 loop is CASSPGPTGAFF. The CDR3 DNA reads TGTGCCAGCAGCCCGGGCCCTACCGGAGCTTTCTTT.

This clonotype counts as medium-sized (0.01 to 0.1%). The chain joins TRBV29-1 to TRBJ2-6; D gene uncertain. CDR3 length: 17 residues. The V gene lost 4 bases and the J gene lost 0 bases, with 16 bases spanning the gap. In germline, CDR1 is SQVTM, CDR2 ANQGSEA. The CDR3 loop is CSVALGMKVSGANVLTF. Here the CDR3 DNA reads TGCAGCGTTGCTTTAGGAATGAAGGTCTCTGGGGCCAACGTCCTGACTTTC. The whole variable domain, filled in from reference TRBV29-1 and TRBJ2-6, reads SAVISQKPSRDICQRGTSLTIQCQVDSQVTMMFWYRQQPGQSLTLIATANQGSEATYESGFVIDKFPISRPNLTFSTLTVSNMSPEDSSIYLCSVALGMKVSGANVLTFGAGSRLTVL.

The chain has TRBV7-9 and TRBJ2-3; 10 positions agree with TRBD1. Germline V lookup: CDR1 SEHNR, CDR2 FQNEAQ (reference sequence). The CDR3 contains 14 residues. V shed 5 bases and J 5 bases; nucleotides not matched to a gene: 4. CDR3 in DNA: TGTGCCAGCAGCGAAAGGACAGGGGGAGATACGCAGTATTTT. Translating it yields CASSERTGGDTQYF.

In its sample, this clonotype was seen a few times. This CDR3 reads CASRGRDRVNEQFF. The DNA of the CDR3 is TGTGCCAGCAGGGGAAGGGACAGGGTCAATGAGCAGTTCTTC. The chain carries TRBV12-3 or TRBV12-4 and TRBJ2-1; 9 nucleotides agree with TRBD1. The CDR3 length is 14 residues. V lost 6 bases, J lost 6 bases, and 6 bases stayed unmatched.

The chain links TRBV30 to TRBJ1-1; D is undetermined. This CDR3 spans 18 amino acids. The V gene's germline CDR1 is GTSNPN and CDR2 SVGIG (reference sequence). V lost 1 base, J lost 0 bases, and 21 bases lay in between. Written as DNA, the CDR3 is TGTGCCTGGAGTGATGCATCGGGCAGACGATTTATGAACACTGAAGCTTTCTTT. Protein product: CAWSDASGRRFMNTEAFF.

The sample holds one count of this clonotype. The V and J genes are TRBV20-1 and TRBJ1-1; unclear D gene. This CDR3 contains 13 residues. In germline, CDR1 is DFQATT, CDR2 SNEGSKA (reference sequence). With 5 bases removed from V and 5 bases from J, the gap between germline ends came to 15 bases. In nucleotides, the CDR3 is TGCAGTGCTTCCCGCAGGTTGGGAACTGAAGCTTTCTTT. Its translation: CSASRRLGTEAFF.

The chain combines TRBV7-3 with TRBJ2-3; the match to TRBD2 covers 9 bases. V shed 5 bases, J shed 2 bases, and the junction held 5 bases outside the gene matches. The germline gives CDR1 SGHTA, CDR2 FQGTGA. The CDR3 totals 15 residues. CDR3 DNA sequence: TGTGCCAGCAGCCGAGCGGGGGGAGACACAGATACGCAGTATTTT. It codes for CASSRAGGDTDTQYF.

V is TRBV6-5 and J is TRBJ2-3; tentative D call: TRBD1 (5 bases). Germline V CDR1 and CDR2: MNHEY, SVGAGI. This CDR3 is 16 amino acids long. Trimming took off 0 bases at V and 12 bases at J, with 22 bases between the two ends. This chain's CDR3 is CASSYSPSVLGPTQYF. CDR3 DNA sequence: TGTGCCAGCAGTTACTCCCCCTCCGTGCTGGGGCCCACCCAGTATTTT.